The 20 T cell receptor beta chains reported below all come from one sample, sequenced in a study of shared clonotypes between healthy human individuals. Clones were sequenced by immunoSEQ multiplex PCR, and TCRdb holds only the in-frame ones, with some missing. The sample contains roughly 640,000 clones, around 67% of which appear only once. Material for sequencing was memory CD4+ T cells sorted from blood. Specified subset: CD45RA-negative fraction. The receptors were sampled from a woman aged 30 to 39 in good health.

This clone has a count of ten or more. V gene TRBV27 combines with J gene TRBJ2-1; 8 bases line up with TRBD2. The germline V gene encodes CDR1 MNHEY and CDR2 SMNVEV (reference sequence). The CDR3 loop spans 13 amino acids. With 5 bases clipped from V and 8 bases from J, the junction kept 5 bases outside the gene matches. The DNA of the CDR3 is TGTGCCAGCAGTCCGCGGACTAGCCATGAGCAGTTCTTC. Translation gives CASSPRTSHEQFF.

This clone occurred once. The V and J genes are TRBV7-8 and TRBJ2-1, with D maybe TRBD2 (5 bases). Per the germline V gene, CDR1 is SGHVS and CDR2 is FQNEAQ. V was clipped by 0 bases and J by 8 bases, with 11 bases between them. The CDR3 extends over 14 amino acids. Here the CDR3 DNA reads TGTGCCAGCAGCTTAGCGGGAGTCTTCCATGAGCAGTTCTTC. This encodes CASSLAGVFHEQFF. Together with reference TRBV7-8 and TRBJ2-1, the CDR3 gives the full variable domain: GAGVSQSPRYKVAKRGQDVALRCDPISGHVSLFWYQQALGQGPEFLTYFQNEAQLDKSGLPSDRFFAERPEGSVSTLKIQRTQQEDSAVYLCASSLAGVFHEQFFGPGTRLTVL.

This sequence joins TRBV6-6 and TRBJ2-3; 9 bases are shared with TRBD1. The J segment lost 2 bases and the V segment lost 4 bases, leaving 4 bases of the junction unmatched. This CDR3 spans 15 amino acids. Germline CDR1 reads MNHNY; CDR2 reads SVGAGI (reference sequence). The CDR3 sequence is CASSSGQGLTDTQYF. The CDR3 nucleotides read TGTGCCAGCAGTTCGGGACAGGGTCTCACAGATACGCAGTATTTT.

The DNA for the CDR3 is TGTGCCAGCAGTGAAGGTATTAGCGCGGGGGCCTACGAGCAGTACTTC. This gives the protein CASSEGISAGAYEQYF. The chain uses TRBV6-1 and TRBJ2-7; 7 bases map to TRBD2. With 1 base clipped from V and 2 bases from J, the junction kept 8 bases outside the gene matches. Germline lookup yields CDR1 MNHNS and CDR2 SASEGT. The CDR3 covers 16 residues.

This chain links TRBV2 with TRBJ2-7; 11 bases agree with TRBD2. This CDR3 is 17 amino acids long. The V and J ends lost 2 bases and 5 bases, in that order; junction bases with no gene match: 11. Germline values: CDR1 SNHLY, CDR2 FYNNEI. CDR3 bases: TGTGCCAGCAGTGAACTAGCGGGAGGCCTGGGGATAAACGAGCAGTACTTC. Protein sequence: CASSELAGGLGINEQYF.

The rearrangement uses TRBV7-9 and TRBJ2-3, with unresolved D. The CDR3 sequence is 14 residues long. Trimming removed 5 bases from V and 2 bases from J, with 11 bases in between. Germline lookup yields CDR1 SEHNR and CDR2 FQNEAQ (reference sequence). CDR3 residues: CASSRDSNTDTQYF. Written as DNA, the CDR3 is TGTGCCAGCAGCCGAGACTCTAACACAGATACGCAGTATTTT.

In DNA, the CDR3 is TGTGCCTGGGCCGAAGACAAGGATCTCTATGGCTACACCTTC. Translating gives CAWAEDKDLYGYTF. This chain links TRBV30 with TRBJ1-2; D call uncertain. The CDR3 loop spans 14 amino acids. The germline V gene encodes CDR1 GTSNPN and CDR2 SVGIG (reference sequence). V dropped 5 bases and J dropped 4 bases, with 17 bases sitting between them.

V gene TRBV19 combines with J gene TRBJ1-1, with D unclear. CDR1 is LNHDA and CDR2 is SQIVND in the germline V gene (reference sequence). V lost 8 bases and J 1 base, leaving 14 bases between the germline ends. The length of the CDR3 is 14 residues. For the CDR3, the DNA is TGTGCCAGTTGGGGTAAGGGAGGGAACACTGAAGCTTTCTTT. Its protein product is CASWGKGGNTEAFF.

The chain employs TRBV28 and TRBJ1-1; D is ambiguous. V was shortened by 6 bases and J by 0 bases, with 11 bases between the two germline ends. The CDR3 contains 14 residues. Per the germline V gene, CDR1 is MDHEN and CDR2 is SYDVKM. The CDR3 DNA is TGTGCCAGCAGCCAACCCGATTTGAACACTGAAGCTTTCTTT. It encodes CASSQPDLNTEAFF.

This clone was counted a few times. The genes are TRBV4-2 and TRBJ2-3; no definite D call. The CDR3 is 17 amino acids. The germline V gene encodes CDR1 LGHNA and CDR2 YNFKEQ. Trimming cost V 1 base and J 0 bases, with 14 bases left between them. For the CDR3, the DNA is TGTGCCAGCAGCCAAGCCGCCTCAAGCAGTAGCACAGATACGCAGTATTTT. Its translation is CASSQAASSSSTDTQYF.

This chain uses TRBV19 with TRBJ1-1; 7 nucleotides agree with TRBD1. The CDR3 has 15 residues. CDR1 and CDR2 (germline): LNHDA, SQIVND (reference sequence). Unmatched junction bases numbered 7, after V lost 3 bases and J lost 3 bases. The CDR3 coding sequence is TGTGCCAGTAGTATGGTTCCGGGACAGCACACTGAAGCTTTCTTT. Translation gives CASSMVPGQHTEAFF.

The chain joins TRBV25-1 to TRBJ1-5; 9 nucleotides match TRBD1. The CDR3 has 15 residues. Trimming took 3 bases from V and 3 from J; bases not matched to a gene: 3. Germline V gene lookup returns CDR1 MGHDK and CDR2 SYGVNS. DNA for the CDR3: TGTGCCAGCAGTGATGGGACAGGGTCCAATCAGCCCCAGCATTTT. Translating it yields CASSDGTGSNQPQHF.

The chain links TRBV7-2 to TRBJ2-1, with 8 bases that match TRBD2. Germline V gives CDR1 SGHTA, CDR2 FQGNSA. This CDR3 is 15 amino acids long. J lost 5 bases, V lost 6 bases, and 9 bases had no gene match. The CDR3 nucleotides read TGTGCCAGCAGTCAAGGGACTAGTGGCCACAATGAGCAGTTCTTC. Encoded protein: CASSQGTSGHNEQFF.

J is TRBJ2-2 and V is TRBV7-2; maybe TRBD1 (5 bases). Germline CDR1 is SGHTA and CDR2 is FQGNSA. The V and J ends lost 1 base and 7 bases respectively, with 16 bases between them. This CDR3 is 16 amino acids long. The CDR3: CASSLEDGAVGGELFF. The DNA of the CDR3 is TGTGCCAGCAGCTTAGAGGATGGGGCGGTCGGCGGGGAGCTGTTTTTT.

V gene TRBV5-1 combines with J gene TRBJ2-5, with 10 bases matching TRBD2. Germline V CDR1 and CDR2: SGHRS, YFSETQ. V lost 6 bases, J lost 5 bases, and 4 bases stayed unmatched. The CDR3 is made up of 13 amino acids. The CDR3 bases are TGCGCCAGCATGGAACTAGCGGGGGAGACCCAGTACTTC. Translating gives CASMELAGETQYF.

The chain links TRBV5-1 to TRBJ2-4; TRBD1 matches 7 bases. Germline V gene sequence: CDR1 SGHRS, CDR2 YFSETQ. CDR3 length equals 14 residues. V lost 4 bases, J lost 6 bases, and 7 bases stayed unmatched. The CDR3 sequence: CASSPGTVGNIQYF. CDR3 coding DNA: TGCGCCAGCAGCCCTGGGACAGTGGGAAACATTCAGTACTTC. Filled out from reference TRBV5-1 and TRBJ2-4, the complete variable domain reads KAGVTQTPRYLIKTRGQQVTLSCSPISGHRSVSWYQQTPGQGLQFLFEYFSETQRNKGNFPGRFSGRQFSNSRSEMNVSTLELGDSALYLCASSPGTVGNIQYFGAGTRLSVL.

CDR3 nucleotides: TGTGCCAGCAGTTCACCTAGCGGGAGAAATGGAGAGCAGTACTTC. Its protein product is CASSSPSGRNGEQYF. The chain uses TRBV27 and TRBJ2-7; 10 bases fit TRBD2. Germline CDR1 reads MNHEY; CDR2 reads SMNVEV (reference sequence). The trim removed 4 bases at V and 7 bases at J, leaving 10 bases unmatched. The CDR3 runs to 15 residues.

On this clone itself: Germline and junction disagree at one end, which may indicate a read error. V is TRBV4-1 and J is TRBJ2-7; 9 positions match TRBD2. The CDR3 consists of 14 residues. Germline V gives CDR1 MGHRA, CDR2 YSYEKL. The CDR3 region is CASGQLAGLYEQYF. CDR3 coding DNA: TGCGCCAGCGGCCAGCTAGCGGGACTCTACGAGCAGTACTTC.

The CDR3 DNA follows: TGTGCCAGCAGCTTAGCGGGAGTCAATGAGCAGTTCTTC. This encodes CASSLAGVNEQFF. The rearrangement links TRBV11-2 to TRBJ2-1, with a possible D match to TRBD2 (6 bases). CDR1 is SGHAT and CDR2 is FQNNGV in the germline V gene. This CDR3 is 13 amino acids long. V was trimmed by 1 base and J by 6 bases, leaving 7 bases between them.

The chain employs TRBV25-1 and TRBJ1-5; TRBD1 might be the D (6 bases). Germline assignment: CDR1 MGHDK and CDR2 SYGVNS. V lost 8 bases to trimming and J lost 3 bases, with 8 bases between them. This CDR3 spans 12 amino acids. In DNA form, the CDR3 reads TGTGCCAGCCGGGGGCCCAATCAGCCCCAGCATTTT. Its protein is CASRGPNQPQHF.